One and the same sample provided the 21 T cell receptor beta chains below, sequenced in a study of cytomegalovirus exposure and HLA in healthy donors. PCR involved 60 Vbeta and 13 Jbeta primers. Clones were read by immunoSEQ multiplex PCR, and TCRdb kept only the in-frame ones, dropping some. In the table there are approximately 190,000 clones, 80% of which are singletons. Sequenced sample: PBMCs. These receptors all stem from a man aged 35-49 years in good health and CMV-seropositive.

This clone was detected once. V gene TRBV10-1 combines with J gene TRBJ2-1, with unresolved D. The CDR3 consists of 13 residues. Germline CDR1 reads WNHNN; CDR2 reads SYGVQD (reference sequence). Trimming took 5 bases from V and 4 from J, leaving 9 bases between them. The CDR3 bases are TGCGCCAGCAGTAGTACACCTTACAATGAGCAGTTCTTC. Its translation: CASSSTPYNEQFF.

The J gene is TRBJ2-5, the V gene TRBV9, with a weak D call TRBD1 (6 bases). With 3 bases removed from V and 10 bases from J, the gap between germline ends came to 22 bases. Germline CDR1 is SGDLS and CDR2 is YYNGEE. The CDR3 covers 15 residues. DNA of the CDR3: TGTGCCAGCAGCGCCTCGGGGACATTAGCTTGGGGCCAGTACTTC. Translating it yields CASSASGTLAWGQYF.

The V gene is TRBV13, the J gene TRBJ2-2, with D unresolved. The length of the CDR3 is 13 residues. Germline CDR1 and CDR2: PRHDT and FYEKMQ (reference sequence). V was pared by 1 base and J by 6 bases, with 6 bases between. The CDR3 loop is CASSLVLSGELFF. The DNA for the CDR3 is TGTGCCAGCAGCTTAGTGCTATCCGGGGAGCTGTTTTTT.

The chain recombines TRBV27 with TRBJ2-2, with TRBD1 matching 9 bases. The CDR3 runs 13 residues. Germline CDR1 and CDR2: MNHEY and SMNVEV (reference sequence). The V and J ends lost 3 bases and 7 bases, in that order; junction bases with no gene match: 0. The chain's CDR3 is CASSLTGGGELFF. CDR3 in DNA: TGTGCCAGCAGTTTGACAGGGGGCGGGGAGCTGTTTTTT.

This clone was seen a single time. This rearrangement joins TRBV10-1 to TRBJ2-7; the D gene is possibly TRBD1 (6 bases). Germline V CDR1 and CDR2: WNHNN, SYGVQD (reference sequence). V was pared by 3 bases and J by 3 bases, with 15 bases between. This CDR3 is built from 15 residues. The CDR3 coding sequence is TGCGCCAGCAGTGACGGTGAACAGGGCAACTACGAGCAGTACTTC. Protein sequence: CASSDGEQGNYEQYF.

The rearrangement joins TRBV28 to TRBJ1-2, with D uncertain. Trimming took 8 bases from V and 8 from J, leaving 27 bases between them. Per germline, CDR1 MDHEN and CDR2 SYDVKM. The CDR3 runs to 16 residues. The CDR3: CASGRLTSPGGFGYTF. The CDR3, as DNA: TGTGCCAGCGGACGGCTGACATCCCCTGGAGGATTCGGCTACACCTTC.

This clone was seen a few times. The CDR3 carries no conserved terminal phenylalanine or tryptophan, so it likely arises from a read error. This chain connects TRBV11-2 to TRBJ2-7; possible D gene TRBD1, 6 bases. Germline V gene lookup returns CDR1 SGHAT and CDR2 FQNNGV. The CDR3 contains 14 residues. V lost 5 bases and J lost 7, with 18 bases in between. In DNA, the CDR3 is TGTGCCAGCAGCCTCATGACAGGTTTGGAAGAGCAGTACCTC. This codes for CASSLMTGLEEQYL.

The chain employs TRBV4-3 and TRBJ1-5; D might be TRBD1 (6 bases). Looked up from germline, CDR1 is LGHNA and CDR2 is YSLEER. V was clipped by 0 bases and J by 7 bases, with 10 bases between them. The CDR3 runs 14 residues. CDR3 sequence: CASSQDQQGQPQHF. As DNA, the CDR3 is TGCGCCAGCAGCCAAGATCAGCAGGGGCAGCCCCAGCATTTT.

This clone was seen a few times. The rearrangement joins TRBV28 to TRBJ2-7; D is uncertain. The CDR3 has 13 amino acids. Germline assignment: CDR1 MDHEN and CDR2 SYDVKM. Trimming removed 6 bases at V and 0 bases at J, with 9 bases between. CDR3 in DNA: TGTGCCAGCAGCCAGGTCACCTCCTACGAGCAGTACTTC. As protein: CASSQVTSYEQYF.

V gene TRBV4-3 combines with J gene TRBJ2-5; 15 bases map to TRBD2. The CDR3 has 17 amino acids. Germline assignment: CDR1 LGHNA and CDR2 YSLEER. V gave up 4 bases and J gave up 4 bases; unmatched junction bases: 7. CDR3 sequence reads: CASSRGLAGGVGETQYF. The CDR3 DNA follows: TGCGCCAGCAGCCGGGGACTAGCGGGGGGCGTGGGAGAGACCCAGTACTTC.

There are a few counts of this clone. The chain couples TRBV28 to TRBJ1-4; 9 bases fit TRBD1. CDR1 is MDHEN and CDR2 is SYDVKM in the germline V gene. J gave up 3 bases and V 5 bases, and 13 bases lay outside the gene matches. The CDR3 contains 18 residues. The CDR3 DNA reads TGTGCCAGCAGTCACCCGGGACAGGGCTCATGGGCTAATGAAAAACTGTTTTTT. As protein: CASSHPGQGSWANEKLFF.

This clone was seen more than once but under ten times. The J gene is TRBJ2-1, the V gene TRBV19; the match to TRBD2 covers 8 bases. Losses at the gene ends were 2 bases for V and 7 bases for J; bases not matched to a gene: 10. The CDR3 is made up of 16 amino acids. The V gene's germline CDR1 is LNHDA and CDR2 SQIVND (reference sequence). The CDR3 DNA is TGTGCCAGTAGTATACGACGGGGGGGCCGAGGAAATGAGCAGTTCTTC. Residues: CASSIRRGGRGNEQFF. Based on the CDR3 plus reference TRBV19 and TRBJ2-1, the full variable domain is DGGITQSPKYLFRKEGQNVTLSCEQNLNHDAMYWYRQDPGQGLRLIYYSQIVNDFQKGDIAEGYSVSREKKESFPLTVTSAQKNPTAFYLCASSIRRGGRGNEQFFGPGTRLTVL.

This clone was seen more than once but under ten times. This chain connects TRBV5-4 to TRBJ1-1, with D tentatively TRBD1 (6 bases). CDR3 length: 14 amino acids. The germline gives CDR1 SGHNT, CDR2 YYREEE (reference sequence). V was cut by 4 bases and J by 7 bases, with 17 bases left in between. The CDR3 sequence: CASSQGQGKGEAFF. In DNA form, the CDR3 reads TGTGCCAGCAGCCAAGGGCAGGGGAAGGGTGAAGCTTTCTTT.

The gene calls are TRBV28 and TRBJ1-6, with TRBD1 as a possible D gene (5 bases). Trimming cost V 4 bases and J 6 bases, with 16 bases left between them. Germline V gene lookup returns CDR1 MDHEN and CDR2 SYDVKM. The CDR3 is made up of 16 amino acids. The CDR3 coding sequence is TGTGCCAGCAGTTCTCTACATACGGGACTTAATTCACCCCTCCACTTT. Amino acids: CASSSLHTGLNSPLHF.

V gene TRBV5-4 combines with J gene TRBJ2-2; 9 bases agree with TRBD1. V was pared by 5 bases and J by 6 bases, with 5 bases of the junction left unmatched. Germline V gene sequence: CDR1 SGHNT, CDR2 YYREEE (reference sequence). The CDR3 covers 14 residues. In nucleotides, the CDR3 is TGTGCCAGCAGTCGGACAGGGGAGGCCGGGGAGCTGTTTTTT. It specifies CASSRTGEAGELFF. Full variable domain (rest looked up from reference TRBV5-4 and TRBJ2-2): ETGVTQSPTHLIKTRGQQVTLRCSSQSGHNTVSWYQQALGQGPQFIFQYYREEENGRGNFPPRFSGLQFPNYSSELNVNALELDDSALYLCASSRTGEAGELFFGEGSRLTVL.

V gene TRBV15 combines with J gene TRBJ2-7, with 8 positions matching TRBD2. The CDR3 has 16 amino acids. Losses at the gene ends were 2 bases for V and 4 bases for J; bases not matched to a gene: 10. The germline gives CDR1 LNHNV, CDR2 YYDKDF (reference sequence). The CDR3 sequence: CATSRPTPGGVYEQYF. In DNA form, the CDR3 reads TGTGCCACCAGCAGACCCACCCCGGGGGGGGTATACGAGCAGTACTTC. Looking up the rest from reference TRBV15 and TRBJ2-7 gives the full variable domain: DAMVIQNPRYQVTQFGKPVTLSCSQTLNHNVMYWYQQKSSQAPKLLFHYYDKDFNNEADTPDNFQSRRPNTSFCFLDIRSPGLGDTAMYLCATSRPTPGGVYEQYFGPGTRLTVT.

This chain uses TRBV14 with TRBJ1-1, with D uncertain. V dropped 1 base and J dropped 0 bases, with 6 bases sitting between them. Germline V gene lookup returns CDR1 SGHDN and CDR2 FVKESK. The CDR3 contains 14 residues. The DNA for the CDR3 is TGTGCCAGCAGCCAAGTCGGTATGAACACTGAAGCTTTCTTT. Its protein is CASSQVGMNTEAFF.

The rearrangement joins TRBV30 to TRBJ1-2; TRBD1 matches at 8 bases. This CDR3 has 15 residues. Per germline, CDR1 GTSNPN and CDR2 SVGIG (reference sequence). V was pared by 2 bases and J by 4 bases, with 9 bases of the junction left unmatched. CDR3 sequence: CAWSYETGAAYGYTF. The CDR3 coding sequence is TGTGCCTGGAGTTACGAGACAGGGGCGGCCTATGGCTACACCTTC.

This chain links TRBV7-9 with TRBJ2-6, with TRBD1 as a possible D gene (6 bases). The V end was cut by 5 bases, the J end by 0 bases, with 11 bases between. The germline gives CDR1 SEHNR, CDR2 FQNEAQ (reference sequence). The CDR3 has 16 amino acids. The CDR3 loop reads CASSPLGASGANVLTF. CDR3 nucleotide sequence: TGTGCCAGCAGCCCGTTGGGGGCCTCTGGGGCCAACGTCCTGACTTTC.

V is TRBV2 and J is TRBJ1-6; 7 nucleotides agree with TRBD1. The CDR3 consists of 18 residues. CDR1 and CDR2 from the germline V gene are SNHLY and FYNNEI. V shed 5 bases, J shed 6 bases, and the junction held 16 bases outside the gene matches. The CDR3 loop reads CASSPGTDRAVRNSPLHF. In nucleotides, the CDR3 is TGTGCCAGCAGTCCCGGAACTGACAGGGCAGTACGTAATTCACCCCTCCACTTT.

This chain links TRBV5-1 with TRBJ2-5; 8 bases line up with TRBD1. Germline V lookup: CDR1 SGHRS, CDR2 YFSETQ. Trimming removed 1 base from V and 5 bases from J; junction bases left unmatched: 4. This CDR3 contains 14 residues. The CDR3: CASSLPGGSETQYF. The DNA for the CDR3 is TGCGCCAGCAGCTTGCCAGGGGGCTCGGAGACCCAGTACTTC. The full variable domain, rest sourced from reference TRBV5-1 and TRBJ2-5, is KAGVTQTPRYLIKTRGQQVTLSCSPISGHRSVSWYQQTPGQGLQFLFEYFSETQRNKGNFPGRFSGRQFSNSRSEMNVSTLELGDSALYLCASSLPGGSETQYFGPGTRLLVL.